This TCR beta chain was retrieved from a study of identical twins. Study-level points and caveats: Partial confounding of zero-insertion analyses by invariant MAIT and iNKT cells was possible.

There are many counts of this clonotype. Its antigen is currently unknown. Trimming at V came to 9 bases and at J to 0 bases, leaving 8 bases not matched to a gene. This CDR3 is 16 amino acids long. The germline V gene has CDR1 MGHRA and CDR2 YSYEKL. MiXCR, run by TCRdb on the 5' RACE reads, gives a single entry per CDR3 protein. This table holds 150,000 or so distinct CDR3 sequences, roughly 3.2% found once. The sequence came from a man aged 18 to 35 in good health. The chain couples TRBV4-1 to TRBJ2-1; 10 bases match TRBD2. Material for sequencing was memory T cells sorted from blood. Written as DNA, the CDR3 is TGCGCCAGTAGCGGGAGGACGACAAGCTCCTACAATGAGCAGTTCTTC. This encodes CASSGRTTSSYNEQFF.